This entry lists 22 T cell receptor beta chains sequenced from one sample in a study of cytomegalovirus exposure and HLA in healthy donors. Primers included in the PCR were 60 Vbeta and 13 Jbeta primers. The protocol was immunoSEQ multiplex PCR, while the TCRdb copy is restricted to in-frame clones and leaves out a portion. Of fewer than 150,000 clones in the sample, 70% to 80% were seen once. The sequenced sample was PBMCs. These receptor sequences come from a man between 18 and 29 years old in good health and CMV-seronegative.

With respect to this clone: Other DNA sequences of this sample code for an identical CDR3. This chain connects TRBV20-1 to TRBJ2-7; D is unclear. The CDR3 runs 11 residues. V was cut by 3 bases and J by 4 bases, with 7 bases left in between. Germline V CDR1 and CDR2: DFQATT, SNEGSKA (reference sequence). The chain's CDR3 is CSASQAYEQYF. In DNA form, the CDR3 reads TGCAGTGCTAGTCAGGCGTACGAGCAGTACTTC.

This clone was picked up a small number of times. DNA of the CDR3: TGCAGTGCGAGGACAGGGACTGAAGCTTTCTTT. Translated, it gives CSARTGTEAFF. The chain uses TRBV20-1 and TRBJ1-1; 8 bases align to TRBD1. CDR3 length: 11 amino acids. V gave up 6 bases and J gave up 5 bases; unmatched junction bases: 2. Germline assignment: CDR1 DFQATT and CDR2 SNEGSKA (reference sequence).

This rearrangement joins TRBV13 to TRBJ2-3, with 12 bases matching TRBD2. The CDR3 is made up of 18 amino acids. Germline lookup yields CDR1 PRHDT and CDR2 FYEKMQ (reference sequence). V gave up 1 base and J gave up 0 bases; unmatched junction bases: 5. CDR3 in DNA: TGTGCCAGCAGCTTAGAGGCTAGCGGGGGGGGAAGCACAGATACGCAGTATTTT. Translated: CASSLEASGGGSTDTQYF.

CDR3 sequence: CASSLEQGPYGYTF. The CDR3 DNA sequence: TGTGCCAGCAGCTTAGAACAGGGTCCCTATGGCTACACCTTC. This chain joins TRBV7-9 and TRBJ1-2; D is perhaps TRBD1 (6 bases). The germline V gene encodes CDR1 SEHNR and CDR2 FQNEAQ (reference sequence). V was trimmed by 1 base and J by 4 bases, leaving 10 bases between them. The CDR3 covers 14 residues.

This clone was observed once. The V call is TRBV18, the J call TRBJ1-5; 8 nucleotides align to TRBD1. The germline V gene encodes CDR1 KGHSH and CDR2 LQKENI. The CDR3 contains 14 residues. J lost 7 bases, V lost 3 bases, and 5 bases had no gene match. CDR3 sequence (DNA): TGTGCCAGCTCACCCCAGGGGGCGAACCAGCCCCAGCATTTT. It specifies CASSPQGANQPQHF.

The chain combines TRBV18 with TRBJ1-3, with D uncertain. The V gene's germline CDR1 is KGHSH and CDR2 LQKENI. This CDR3 region has 16 residues. V lost 3 bases to trimming and J lost 0 bases, with 12 bases between them. The CDR3 coding sequence is TGTGCCAGCTCACCCAGAGGTCAGAACTCTGGAAACACCATATATTTT. This sequence encodes CASSPRGQNSGNTIYF.

The chain employs TRBV6-5 and TRBJ2-7; 7 bases line up with TRBD1. The V gene end was trimmed by 2 bases and the J gene end by 2 bases; junction bases not matched to a gene: 3. CDR1 is MNHEY and CDR2 is SVGAGI in the germline V gene. The CDR3 is 14 residues long. The CDR3 coding sequence is TGTGCCAGCAGTTACCGGGGACAGACCTACGAGCAGTACTTC. Amino acid sequence: CASSYRGQTYEQYF.

The gene calls are TRBV28 and TRBJ2-7, with a possible D match to TRBD2 (6 bases). This CDR3 has 15 amino acids. V was shortened by 6 bases and J by 3 bases, with 18 bases between the two germline ends. CDR1 is MDHEN and CDR2 is SYDVKM in the germline V gene. The CDR3 DNA is TGTGCCAGCAGCTTGGCCGGGAGCAGTTTCTACGAGCAGTACTTC. Translation: CASSLAGSSFYEQYF.

The CDR3 sequence is CASSLSQGAPYGYTF. CDR3 nucleotide sequence: TGTGCCAGCAGTTTAAGTCAGGGCGCGCCCTATGGCTACACCTTC. The genes are TRBV27 and TRBJ1-2, with a tentative D call TRBD1 (5 bases). There are 15 residues in the CDR3. Germline V gene lookup returns CDR1 MNHEY and CDR2 SMNVEV (reference sequence). The V end lost 2 bases, the J end lost 4 bases, and 14 bases lay between the germline ends.

V is TRBV7-6 and J is TRBJ1-1; 8 bases align to TRBD1. V shed 5 bases, J shed 0 bases, and the junction held 5 bases outside the gene matches. Germline values: CDR1 SGHVS, CDR2 FNYEAQ. The CDR3 totals 15 residues. As DNA, the CDR3 is TGTGCCAGCAGCCCGAGACAGGGGTTGAACACTGAAGCTTTCTTT. Its translation is CASSPRQGLNTEAFF.

This rearrangement joins TRBV7-2 to TRBJ2-3; D gene uncertain. V was pared by 1 base and J by 1 base, with 6 bases between. The CDR3 length is 14 residues. Germline V gene data show CDR1 as SGHTA and CDR2 as FQGNSA. The CDR3 reads CASSLVQGTDTQYF. CDR3 coding DNA: TGTGCCAGCAGCTTAGTTCAGGGCACAGATACGCAGTATTTT.

The chain carries TRBV9 and TRBJ2-1; TRBD2 agrees at 12 bases. Germline values: CDR1 SGDLS, CDR2 YYNGEE. V shed 0 bases, J shed 0 bases, and the junction held 10 bases outside the gene matches. The CDR3 sequence is 20 residues long. CDR3 nucleotide sequence: TGTGCCAGCAGCGTAGAGGGGGGTCTAGCGGGAGGGCCCTCCTACAATGAGCAGTTCTTC. Amino acid sequence: CASSVEGGLAGGPSYNEQFF.

This clone was detected a few times. Here the CDR3 DNA reads TGTGCCAGCAGTTACCAGGTCACAGATACGCAGTATTTT. Translating it yields CASSYQVTDTQYF. The V call is TRBV27, the J call TRBJ2-3; no definite D call. V was pared by 4 bases and J by 2 bases, with 7 bases between. CDR1 and CDR2 (germline): MNHEY, SMNVEV (reference sequence). The CDR3 is made up of 13 amino acids.

The V gene is TRBV5-6, the J gene TRBJ2-2; TRBD2 is a possible D gene (5 bases). Trimming pared 0 bases from V and 7 bases from J, leaving 10 bases between. Germline V CDR1 and CDR2: SGHDT, YYEEEE. The CDR3 covers 14 residues. The CDR3 protein is CASSLASGSGELFF. The CDR3 nucleotides read TGTGCCAGCAGCTTGGCCTCGGGAAGCGGGGAGCTGTTTTTT.

The rearrangement joins TRBV30 to TRBJ1-3, with D uncertain. The CDR3 is 18 residues long. Per the germline V gene, CDR1 is GTSNPN and CDR2 is SVGIG (reference sequence). Trimming removed 4 bases from V and 0 bases from J, with 22 bases in between. The CDR3 here is CAWMVQDGITNSGNTIYF. The DNA of the CDR3 is TGTGCCTGGATGGTTCAGGACGGGATAACTAACTCTGGAAACACCATATATTTT.

This clone is a singleton in its sample. The rearrangement links TRBV7-2 to TRBJ2-6; D is ambiguous. Germline V CDR1 and CDR2: SGHTA, FQGNSA. The CDR3 contains 17 residues. V shed 5 bases and J shed 4 bases, with 18 bases lying between them. The CDR3 region has the DNA TGTGCCAGCAGCGGCCGACACTCCCGGTCGGGGGCCAACGTCCTGACTTTC. This codes for CASSGRHSRSGANVLTF.

The sample holds a few counts of this clone. The genes are TRBV2 and TRBJ2-1; 9 nucleotides match TRBD1. V shed 4 bases, J shed 9 bases, and the junction held 4 bases outside the gene matches. Germline V lookup: CDR1 SNHLY, CDR2 FYNNEI. The CDR3 is made up of 13 amino acids. The CDR3 loop reads CASSVGTGTEQFF. DNA of the CDR3: TGTGCCAGCAGTGTAGGGACAGGGACTGAGCAGTTCTTC.

V and J are TRBV25-1 and TRBJ2-7; 7 positions agree with TRBD1. This CDR3 has 15 amino acids. Looked up from germline, CDR1 is MGHDK and CDR2 is SYGVNS. The junction had 15 bases not matched to a gene; V was cut back by 11 bases and J by 2 bases. The CDR3 here is CAGEQGRIPPYEQYF. The CDR3 bases are TGTGCCGGAGAACAGGGGCGGATCCCCCCCTACGAGCAGTACTTC.

The chain couples TRBV2 to TRBJ1-2, with D possibly being TRBD1 (5 bases). Germline V gives CDR1 SNHLY, CDR2 FYNNEI. This CDR3 spans 15 amino acids. Trimming pared 3 bases from V and 4 bases from J, leaving 15 bases between. The CDR3 region is CASSEEGAVGYGYTF. The CDR3 DNA reads TGTGCCAGCAGTGAGGAAGGGGCCGTTGGCTATGGCTACACCTTC.

J is TRBJ1-1 and V is TRBV19; 7 nucleotides align to TRBD1. The CDR3 has 14 amino acids. Germline lookup yields CDR1 LNHDA and CDR2 SQIVND (reference sequence). V lost 6 bases and J lost 1; bases outside the gene matches: 5. Written as DNA, the CDR3 is TGTGCCAGTAGATTAGGGGGCGCGAACACTGAAGCTTTCTTT. As protein: CASRLGGANTEAFF. The full variable domain, with the rest looked up from reference TRBV19 and TRBJ1-1, is DGGITQSPKYLFRKEGQNVTLSCEQNLNHDAMYWYRQDPGQGLRLIYYSQIVNDFQKGDIAEGYSVSREKKESFPLTVTSAQKNPTAFYLCASRLGGANTEAFFGQGTRLTVV.

The rearrangement joins TRBV5-1 to TRBJ2-3; 7 nucleotides agree with TRBD2. The V gene end was trimmed by 4 bases and the J gene end by 3 bases; junction bases not matched to a gene: 11. Germline lookup yields CDR1 SGHRS and CDR2 YFSETQ. The CDR3 length is 16 residues. The CDR3 sequence is CASSPPAGVVTDTQYF. CDR3 DNA sequence: TGCGCCAGCAGCCCCCCGGCGGGAGTCGTAACAGATACGCAGTATTTT. The complete variable domain, with remaining parts taken from reference TRBV5-1 and TRBJ2-3, reads KAGVTQTPRYLIKTRGQQVTLSCSPISGHRSVSWYQQTPGQGLQFLFEYFSETQRNKGNFPGRFSGRQFSNSRSEMNVSTLELGDSALYLCASSPPAGVVTDTQYFGPGTRLTVL.

The rearrangement uses TRBV28 and TRBJ1-4; TRBD1 might be the D (6 bases). Germline V gene sequence: CDR1 MDHEN, CDR2 SYDVKM. This CDR3 is built from 14 residues. V was clipped by 6 bases and J by 8 bases, with 16 bases between them. The CDR3 is CASSEGGRGEKLFF. CDR3 in DNA: TGTGCCAGCAGCGAGGGGGGGCGAGGCGAAAAACTGTTTTTT.